This TCR beta chain was found in a study of OX40 agonist ivuxolimab in advanced cancers. Turning to the overall study: Ivuxolimab was a fully human IgG2 agonistic monoclonal antibody targeting the costimulatory receptor OX40 (CD134). Intravenous ivuxolimab was administered to patients every 2 weeks at six dose levels: 0.01, 0.1, 0.3, 1.5, 3 and 10 mg/kg. Of the 52 patients in dose escalation, some 19 had hepatocellular carcinoma, some 15 had melanoma, 9 had renal cell carcinoma and 9 had head and neck cancer. A male proportion of roughly 80% and a mean age of approximately 61 years, ranging from about 23 to 90, were recorded for the dose-escalation cohort. Patients were allowed to have had prior anti-PD-1, anti-PD-L1 or anti-CTLA-4 therapy, and approximately 37% of the dose-escalation patients had been treated with checkpoint inhibitors. Partial responses occurred in three dose-escalation patients, of whom one had hepatocellular carcinoma and two had cutaneous melanoma. The purpose of peripheral TCRbeta sequencing was to test whether ivuxolimab changed TCR sequence diversity and led to clonal T-cell expansion. The paper describes the monotherapy dose-escalation part (N of about 50 patients) of the phase I trial of ivuxolimab.

Of note for this clone: Its cognate antigen has yet to be identified. No quality values exist for individual bases; no much larger clone is one base distant.

What the authors observed across the whole study: Low levels of normalized T-cell clonal expansion were also seen in some nonresponding patients. In partial responders in the 0.1-3.0 mg/kg groups, normalized peripheral clonal expansion was found to be among the lowest, especially among CD8+ T cells. At doses of 0.1 to 3.0 mg/kg, clonal expansion of both CD4+ and CD8+ blood T cells was observed from baseline to week 6. After ivuxolimab, CD8+ T cells had more expanded clones than CD4+ T cells on average. The antigen specificity of the clonally expanded peripheral T cells was not determined.

For sequencing of the TCRbeta CDR3 region, genomic DNA was extracted from the sorted cells. The immunoSEQ Assay was used to sequence the TCRbeta CDR3 regions. The source is immuneACCESS, and TCRdb retained only in-frame sequences with V and J called. Part of the clones is not carried over; for the studies checked, unresolved V genes explain less than half of this, and the remainder is unexplained. The sample has tens of thousands of clones on record, less than 85% of them singletons. In total, the top ten clones hold about 11% of the sample. Including the terminal cysteine and phenylalanine, the CDR3 comprises 14 residues. CDR3 DNA only is kept here, 42 bases in frame from base 1. The junction carries 15 bases between V and J, which are trimmed by 6 bases and 4 bases respectively. CDR1 is given as GTSNPN and CDR2 as SVGIG, both from the germline V gene (reference sequence). The trial excluded patients who had a history of autoimmune disease or were on systemic immunosuppression. Peripheral blood for TCR sequencing was drawn from every dose cohort at baseline, at cycle 4 day 1 and at cycle 7 day 1. Samples came from an open-label, multicenter, first-in-human phase I dose-escalation trial of ivuxolimab. The trial enrolled adults with locally advanced or metastatic head and neck squamous cell, hepatocellular, melanoma or renal cell carcinoma. Before TCR sequencing, CD4+ T cells and CD8+ T cells were sorted from peripheral blood as separate populations.

The material was CD4+ or CD8+ T cells sorted from blood, obtained in a trial of the OX40 agonist ivuxolimab. The sequence came from an adult with an advanced solid tumor such as melanoma, head and neck, liver or kidney cancer. The V and J genes are TRBV30 and TRBJ2-2; a tentative D call is TRBD1 (5 bases match). The DNA sequence follows: TGTGCCTGCAAGATAGGGGTTGCCACCGGGGAGCTGTTTTTT. This encodes CACKIGVATGELFF.